These 16 T cell receptor beta chains share one sample of origin, sequenced in a study of T cells after yellow fever vaccination. MiXCR, applied by TCRdb to the 5' RACE reads, yields one record per CDR3 protein. The sample lists 450,000 to 550,000 distinct CDR3 sequences, around a fifth occurring once. The sequencing used PBMCs, collected less than 25 days after the first yellow fever vaccination. The receptors derive from a man aged 18 to 30 who received the YFV17D yellow fever vaccine.

This chain uses TRBV5-1 with TRBJ2-1; D is ambiguous. Deletions cut 0 bases from V and 3 bases from J, with 10 bases between. Germline lookup yields CDR1 SGHRS and CDR2 YFSETQ. The CDR3 has 15 amino acids. The CDR3 is CASSLAAVSYNEQFF. CDR3 coding DNA: TGCGCCAGCAGCTTGGCGGCGGTGAGCTACAATGAGCAGTTCTTC.

The V gene is TRBV2, the J gene TRBJ1-1, with 10 positions matching TRBD1. CDR1 and CDR2 (germline): SNHLY, FYNNEI. V lost 7 bases to trimming and J lost 0 bases; unmatched junction nucleotides: 11. The CDR3 is 17 residues long. CDR3 sequence (DNA): TGTGCCAGCAACCGACCCAGGACAGGGGGAGTGAACACTGAAGCTTTCTTT. Its protein is CASNRPRTGGVNTEAFF.

This rearrangement joins TRBV20-1 to TRBJ2-7; no clear D. V was trimmed by 4 bases and J by 1 base, leaving 11 bases between them. Germline assignment: CDR1 DFQATT and CDR2 SNEGSKA (reference sequence). The CDR3 is 13 residues long. CDR3 protein: CSATPLGSYEQYF. CDR3 coding DNA: TGCAGTGCTACCCCTCTAGGGTCCTACGAGCAGTACTTC.

The chain joins TRBV2 to TRBJ1-3; no firm D call. Trimming took off 1 base at V and 0 bases at J, with 7 bases between the two ends. Per the germline V gene, CDR1 is SNHLY and CDR2 is FYNNEI. The CDR3 consists of 15 residues. The CDR3 DNA sequence: TGTGCCAGCAGTGAAGGGGGTTACTCTGGAAACACCATATATTTT. Its protein product is CASSEGGYSGNTIYF. Filled out from reference TRBV2 and TRBJ1-3, the complete variable domain reads EPEVTQTPSHQVTQMGQEVILRCVPISNHLYFYWYRQILGQKVEFLVSFYNNEISEKSEIFDDQFSVERPDGSNFTLKIRSTKLEDSAMYFCASSEGGYSGNTIYFGEGSWLTVV.

The V gene is TRBV15, the J gene TRBJ1-2; 8 bases line up with TRBD1. Germline CDR1 is LNHNV and CDR2 is YYDKDF (reference sequence). The CDR3 length is 15 residues. V lost 4 bases to trimming and J lost 3 bases; unmatched junction nucleotides: 7. CDR3 in DNA: TGTGCCACCAGCAAAAGAACAGGGGGGCACTATGGCTACACCTTC. It yields the protein CATSKRTGGHYGYTF.

The sample holds many counts of this clonotype. Written as DNA, the CDR3 is TGTGCCAGCAGTTTTGAAGGCCAGCCCCAGCATTTT. Translated: CASSFEGQPQHF. The rearrangement uses TRBV12-3 or TRBV12-4 and TRBJ1-5; D unclear. Trimming stripped 3 bases from V and 7 bases from J, with 7 bases between. The CDR3 spans 12 residues.

J is TRBJ2-3 and V is TRBV27; either TRBD1 or TRBD2 may fit D (5 bases each). From germline, CDR1 is MNHEY and CDR2 SMNVEV (reference sequence). V was cut by 2 bases and J by 2 bases, with 20 bases left in between. The CDR3 loop spans 18 amino acids. The CDR3 loop reads CASSLPPAGTAITDTQYF. CDR3 nucleotides: TGTGCCAGCAGTTTACCACCCGCCGGGACGGCGATCACAGATACGCAGTATTTT.

This clonotype was found a few times. The chain has TRBV12-3 or TRBV12-4 and TRBJ2-1, with a weak D call TRBD1 (6 bases). This CDR3 region has 15 residues. The ends were cut back, 6 bases at V and 0 bases at J, with 12 bases in the middle. The CDR3 protein is CASRRTASSYNEQFF. CDR3 nucleotides: TGTGCCAGCAGACGGACAGCGAGCTCCTACAATGAGCAGTTCTTC.

This clonotype was counted only a few times. This chain joins TRBV4-1 and TRBJ2-3; 9 bases align to TRBD2. Unmatched junction bases numbered 5, after V lost 1 base and J lost 0 bases. Germline V gene lookup returns CDR1 MGHRA and CDR2 YSYEKL. The CDR3 covers 17 residues. The CDR3 loop is CASSQGIAGESTDTQYF. Here the CDR3 DNA reads TGCGCCAGCAGCCAAGGTATAGCGGGGGAGAGCACAGATACGCAGTATTTT.

The chain carries TRBV5-1 and TRBJ2-4; 15 bases align to TRBD2. Germline values: CDR1 SGHRS, CDR2 YFSETQ. J gave up 8 bases and V 4 bases, and 7 bases lay outside the gene matches. CDR3 length: 16 amino acids. Written as DNA, the CDR3 is TGCGCCAGCAGCCATGGACTAGCGGGGGGGCAGGACATTCAGTACTTC. The encoded protein is CASSHGLAGGQDIQYF.

This chain links TRBV27 with TRBJ2-7, with no clear D. Per the germline V gene, CDR1 is MNHEY and CDR2 is SMNVEV (reference sequence). The CDR3 extends over 16 amino acids. V was pared by 3 bases and J by 1 base, with 16 bases between. As DNA, the CDR3 is TGTGCCAGCAGTTTTGGGGTGTCACGGGCATCCTACGAGCAGTACTTC. This codes for CASSFGVSRASYEQYF.

The chain joins TRBV5-1 to TRBJ2-3; 7 bases map to TRBD2. With 2 bases clipped from V and 0 bases from J, the junction kept 18 bases outside the gene matches. Germline lookup yields CDR1 SGHRS and CDR2 YFSETQ. This CDR3 region has 20 residues. For the CDR3, the DNA is TGCGCCAGCAGCTTCACAGAAGCGGGGCACATCCGAGAAAGCACAGATACGCAGTATTTT. Translating it yields CASSFTEAGHIRESTDTQYF.

The V and J genes are TRBV20-1 and TRBJ1-2; perhaps TRBD1 as D (6 bases). V lost 0 bases, J lost 0 bases, and 14 bases lay in between. Germline CDR1 and CDR2: DFQATT and SNEGSKA (reference sequence). This CDR3 comprises 16 residues. CDR3 sequence (DNA): TGCAGTGCTAGAGATATGAGGGGGGGAGCTAACTATGGCTACACCTTC. It is translated as CSARDMRGGANYGYTF.

The rearrangement links TRBV24-1 to TRBJ2-5; the D gene is possibly TRBD1 (5 bases). Germline-derived CDR1 and CDR2 are KGHDR and SFDVKD. V dropped 5 bases and J dropped 4 bases, with 13 bases sitting between them. The CDR3 loop spans 14 amino acids. CDR3 sequence: CATSGSKGLETQYF. The CDR3 nucleotides read TGTGCCACCAGTGGTTCGAAGGGGCTAGAGACCCAGTACTTC.

In this sample, this clonotype turned up a few times. The chain couples TRBV7-2 to TRBJ2-5; TRBD2 matches at 10 bases. The CDR3 is 18 amino acids. After removal of 1 base from V and 0 bases from J, the junction contained 8 bases not matched to a gene. CDR1 and CDR2 from the germline V gene are SGHTA and FQGNSA. This chain's CDR3 is CASSLGASGGPYQETQYF. The DNA of the CDR3 is TGTGCCAGCAGCTTAGGCGCTAGCGGGGGACCGTACCAAGAGACCCAGTACTTC.

A few counts support this clonotype. The chain combines TRBV6-5 with TRBJ2-5; D is ambiguous. CDR1 and CDR2 from the germline V gene are MNHEY and SVGAGI. The CDR3 loop spans 15 amino acids. Between the trimmed V and J ends, which lost 2 bases and 2 bases, there was a span of 12 bases. The CDR3 bases are TGTGCCAGCAGTTACCATCGGGCCAGTCAAGAGACCCAGTACTTC. Translation gives CASSYHRASQETQYF.